A single T cell receptor beta chain is shown here with its context. The sample comes from a study of blood T cell repertoires in COVID-19. Study background: Samples came from the United States, Italy and Spain, spanning acute and convalescent COVID-19. PBMCs, B-cell-depleted T cells, or T cells provided the cDNA or gDNA that made up the material.

This CDR3 contains 14 residues. Germline assignment: CDR1 MRHNA and CDR2 SNTAGT. Deletions cut 5 bases from V and 4 bases from J, with 14 bases between. Original handling: Reference gene primers were amplified, and this amplification served to estimate nucleated cell counts. Profiling relied on immunoSEQ multiplex PCR, and the TCRdb table lists in-frame clones only, not all of them. That table is the source of V, J and clone size, and D and trimming were worked out from the DNA. This table has around 250,000 clones, 83% appearing once. The sequence was collected from an elderly man with acute or convalescent COVID-19. The rearrangement uses TRBV6-4 and TRBJ1-2, with D possibly matching TRBD1 (6 bases). The sequenced sample was peripheral blood. The CDR3 protein is CASSQQGGGYGYTF. For the CDR3, the DNA is TGTGCCAGCAGTCAACAGGGTGGAGGCTATGGCTACACCTTC.